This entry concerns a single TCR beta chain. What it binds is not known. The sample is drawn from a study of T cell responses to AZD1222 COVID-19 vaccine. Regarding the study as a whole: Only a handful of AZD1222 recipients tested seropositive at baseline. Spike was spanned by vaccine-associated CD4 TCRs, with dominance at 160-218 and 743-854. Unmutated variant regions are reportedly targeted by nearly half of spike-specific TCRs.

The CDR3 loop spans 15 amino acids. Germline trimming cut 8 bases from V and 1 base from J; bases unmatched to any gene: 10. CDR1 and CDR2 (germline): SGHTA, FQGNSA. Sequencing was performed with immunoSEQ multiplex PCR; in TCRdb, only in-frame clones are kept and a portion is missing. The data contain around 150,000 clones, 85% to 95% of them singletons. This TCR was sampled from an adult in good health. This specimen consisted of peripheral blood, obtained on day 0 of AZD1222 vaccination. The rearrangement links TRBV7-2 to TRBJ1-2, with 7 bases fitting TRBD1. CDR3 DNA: TGTGCCAGCTTCTCATACAGGGGCTTTAACTATGGCTACACCTTC. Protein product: CASFSYRGFNYGYTF.